The clone carrying this TCR beta chain showed up just a few times. Its target is unknown. The data were taken from a study of cytomegalovirus exposure and HLA in healthy donors. Study results and limitations: An analysis was carried out at a later point. It showed that HLA-associated TCR beta chains were more clonally expanded than equally common non-associated chains. Versus the approximately 700-donor mean, an Asian-associated ancestry cluster reportedly showed fewer N-insertions in a later analysis.

Unmatched junction bases numbered 10, after V lost 2 bases and J lost 7 bases. Per the germline V gene, CDR1 is SGHDN and CDR2 is FVKESK. The CDR3 contains 16 residues. The PCR ran on 60 Vbeta and 13 Jbeta primers. Using immunoSEQ multiplex PCR, the repertoire was profiled, and TCRdb retains in-frame clones only, with some absent. The repertoire includes more than 85,000 clones, over 8% of them detected once, and around 4.9% sits in the top ten. The rearrangement links TRBV14 to TRBJ2-1, with 8 bases aligning to TRBD2. The TCR originated in a man over 45 in good health and CMV-seropositive. Sequencing was carried out using PBMCs. The CDR3 DNA sequence: TGTGCCAGCAGCCAAAGAGGCGGGACTAGGAATAATGAGCAGTTCTTC. Translating it yields CASSQRGGTRNNEQFF.